The 8 T cell receptor beta chains presented below share a single source sample, sequenced in a study of T cells in Graves' hyperthyroidism and ophthalmopathy. There were TCR beta CDR3 regions amplified from RNA transcripts. The HTBI primer set served for first-round RT-PCR of the TCR CDR3. MiXCR, applied by TCRdb to the multiplex PCR reads, yields one record per CDR3 protein. The repertoire holds around 600,000 distinct CDR3 sequences, roughly 15% seen once, with roughly an eighth in the top ten. Specimen: blood. These receptors came from a woman between 45 and 65 years old with Graves' ophthalmopathy.

This clonotype occurred many times. This chain links TRBV7-9 with TRBJ2-1, with D hard to call. Germline CDR1 SEHNR, CDR2 FQNEAQ (reference sequence). The CDR3 runs 14 residues. V shed 3 bases and J shed 5 bases, with 11 bases lying between them. CDR3 amino acids: CASSLSSTHNEQFF. CDR3 coding DNA: TGTGCCAGCAGCTTGAGCTCGACACACAATGAGCAGTTCTTC. Looking up the rest from reference TRBV7-9 and TRBJ2-1 gives the full variable domain: DTGVSQNPRHKITKRGQNVTFRCDPISEHNRLYWYRQTLGQGPEFLTYFQNEAQLEKSRLLSDRFSAERPKGSFSTLEIQRTEQGDSAMYLCASSLSSTHNEQFFGPGTRLTVL.

This clonotype has more than one count but fewer than ten. V is TRBV29-1 and J is TRBJ2-5, with TRBD2 matching over 10 bases. The CDR3 covers 17 residues. The V gene end was trimmed by 0 bases and the J gene end by 5 bases; junction bases not matched to a gene: 12. Germline CDR1 is SQVTM and CDR2 is ANQGSEA. CDR3 residues: CSVEDQEAGGNGETQYF. CDR3 in DNA: TGCAGCGTTGAAGATCAGGAAGCGGGAGGGAATGGGGAGACCCAGTACTTC.

This clonotype has a count of ten or more. The CDR3 coding sequence is TGTGCCAGCAGCCAAGGGTGGGAAAACCACAATGAGCAGTTCTTC. Its translation is CASSQGWENHNEQFF. J is TRBJ2-1 and V is TRBV3-1, with D uncertain. Germline V gene sequence: CDR1 LGHDT, CDR2 YNNKEL (reference sequence). CDR3 size: 15 residues. Trimming stripped 1 base from V and 5 bases from J, with 12 bases between.

There are a few counts of this clonotype. This chain joins TRBV28 and TRBJ2-2, with 13 bases aligning to TRBD2. The CDR3 is made up of 16 amino acids. J gave up 8 bases and V 5 bases, and 8 bases lay outside the gene matches. Germline values: CDR1 MDHEN, CDR2 SYDVKM. The CDR3 protein is CASSQTSGRASGELFF. CDR3 nucleotide sequence: TGTGCCAGCAGTCAAACTAGCGGGAGGGCCTCAGGGGAGCTGTTTTTT.

This clonotype was observed at least ten times. The chain is built from TRBV28 and TRBJ2-7; D is unclear. Germline-derived CDR1 and CDR2 are MDHEN and SYDVKM. This CDR3 region has 12 residues. Trimming shortened V by 6 bases and J by 6 bases, and 12 bases separated the two germline ends. CDR3 sequence: CASSPLLSEQYF. The CDR3 DNA is TGTGCCAGCAGCCCCCTGTTGTCCGAGCAGTACTTC.

This clonotype has ten or more counts. The CDR3 coding sequence is TGCAGTGCTGACAGTCCTAAATTGCCCTCCTACGAGCAGTACTTC. Translated: CSADSPKLPSYEQYF. The chain employs TRBV20-1 and TRBJ2-7; the D gene is possibly TRBD1 (5 bases). This CDR3 contains 15 residues. Trimming removed 5 bases at V and 0 bases at J, with 17 bases between. Germline V lookup: CDR1 DFQATT, CDR2 SNEGSKA (reference sequence).

The table lists this clonotype with many counts. V gene TRBV11-2 combines with J gene TRBJ1-1, with D hard to call. There are 15 residues in the CDR3. V lost 0 bases, J lost 3 bases, and 11 bases lay in between. Germline CDR1 is SGHAT and CDR2 is FQNNGV. The CDR3 region is CASSLDLGLHTEAFF. CDR3 nucleotide sequence: TGTGCCAGCAGCTTAGACTTAGGGTTACACACTGAAGCTTTCTTT.

The chain links TRBV7-3 to TRBJ2-2; D is undetermined. Trimming removed 5 bases at V and 1 base at J, with 8 bases between. The CDR3 length is 14 residues. Germline V gene sequence: CDR1 SGHTA, CDR2 FQGTGA. The CDR3 region has the DNA TGTGCCAGCAGCCGTGGGCAGAACACCGGGGAGCTGTTTTTT. Its protein is CASSRGQNTGELFF.